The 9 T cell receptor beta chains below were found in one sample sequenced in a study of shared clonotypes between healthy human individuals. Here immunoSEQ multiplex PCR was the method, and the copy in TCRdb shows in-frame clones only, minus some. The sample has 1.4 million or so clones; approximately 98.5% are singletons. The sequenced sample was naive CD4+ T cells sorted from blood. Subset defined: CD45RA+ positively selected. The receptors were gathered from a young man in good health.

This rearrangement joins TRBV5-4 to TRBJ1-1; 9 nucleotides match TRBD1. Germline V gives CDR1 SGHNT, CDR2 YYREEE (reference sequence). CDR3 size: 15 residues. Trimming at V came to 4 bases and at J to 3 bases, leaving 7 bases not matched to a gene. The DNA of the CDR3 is TGTGCCAGCAGCCCGGCGGACAGGGGTTACACTGAAGCTTTCTTT. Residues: CASSPADRGYTEAFF.

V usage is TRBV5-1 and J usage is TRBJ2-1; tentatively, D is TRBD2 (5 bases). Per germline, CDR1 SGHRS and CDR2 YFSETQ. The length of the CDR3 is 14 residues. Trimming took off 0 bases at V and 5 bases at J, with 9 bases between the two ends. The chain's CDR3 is CASSLGSEDNEQFF. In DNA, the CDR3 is TGCGCCAGCAGCTTGGGTAGCGAGGACAATGAGCAGTTCTTC.

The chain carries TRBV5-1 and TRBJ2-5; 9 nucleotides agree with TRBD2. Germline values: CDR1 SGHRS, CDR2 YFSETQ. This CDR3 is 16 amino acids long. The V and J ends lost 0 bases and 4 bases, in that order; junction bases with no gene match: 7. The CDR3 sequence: CASSLGRREGPETQYF. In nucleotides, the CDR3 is TGCGCCAGCAGCTTGGGGCGGCGGGAGGGCCCAGAGACCCAGTACTTC.

In DNA, the CDR3 is TGTGCCAGCAGCTTAGTCAGCAGGGTCCCAATGAACACTGAAGCTTTCTTT. Its translation: CASSLVSRVPMNTEAFF. V usage is TRBV7-2 and J usage is TRBJ1-1; D might be TRBD1 (5 bases). The CDR3 has 17 residues. Per the germline V gene, CDR1 is SGHTA and CDR2 is FQGNSA. Trimming cost V 1 base and J 0 bases, with 15 bases left between them.

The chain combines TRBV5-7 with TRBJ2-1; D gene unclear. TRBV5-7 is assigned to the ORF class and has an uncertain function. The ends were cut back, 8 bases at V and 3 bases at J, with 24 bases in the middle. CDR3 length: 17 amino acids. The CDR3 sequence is CASSSNLPGEDYNEQFF. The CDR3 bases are TGTGCCAGTAGCAGCAACCTTCCGGGTGAGGACTACAATGAGCAGTTCTTC.

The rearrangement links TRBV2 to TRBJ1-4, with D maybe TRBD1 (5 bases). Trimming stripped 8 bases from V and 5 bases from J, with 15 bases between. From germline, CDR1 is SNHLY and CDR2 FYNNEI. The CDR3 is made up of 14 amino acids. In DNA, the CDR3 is TGTGCCAGCCAGGGCGTGGGGAGGAATGAAAAACTGTTTTTT. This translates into CASQGVGRNEKLFF. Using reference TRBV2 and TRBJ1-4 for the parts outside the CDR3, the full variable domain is EPEVTQTPSHQVTQMGQEVILRCVPISNHLYFYWYRQILGQKVEFLVSFYNNEISEKSEIFDDQFSVERPDGSNFTLKIRSTKLEDSAMYFCASQGVGRNEKLFFGSGTQLSVL.

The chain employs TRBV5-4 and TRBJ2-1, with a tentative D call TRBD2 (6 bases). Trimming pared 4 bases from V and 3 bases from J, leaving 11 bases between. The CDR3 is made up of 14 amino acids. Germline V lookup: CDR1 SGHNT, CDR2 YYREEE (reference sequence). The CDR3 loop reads CASSDLANYNEQFF. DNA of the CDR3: TGTGCCAGCAGCGACCTAGCGAACTACAATGAGCAGTTCTTC.

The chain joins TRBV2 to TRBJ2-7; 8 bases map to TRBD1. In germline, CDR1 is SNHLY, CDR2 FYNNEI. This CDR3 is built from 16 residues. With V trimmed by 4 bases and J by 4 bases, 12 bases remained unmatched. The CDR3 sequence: CASSGEDEDRVYEQYF. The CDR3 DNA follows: TGTGCCAGCAGTGGGGAGGACGAGGACAGGGTATACGAGCAGTACTTC. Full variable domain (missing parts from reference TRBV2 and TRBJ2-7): EPEVTQTPSHQVTQMGQEVILRCVPISNHLYFYWYRQILGQKVEFLVSFYNNEISEKSEIFDDQFSVERPDGSNFTLKIRSTKLEDSAMYFCASSGEDEDRVYEQYFGPGTRLTVT.

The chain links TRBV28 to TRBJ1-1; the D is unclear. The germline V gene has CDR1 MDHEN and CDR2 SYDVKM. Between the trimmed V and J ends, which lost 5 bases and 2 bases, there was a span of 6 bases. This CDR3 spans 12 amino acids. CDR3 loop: CASSHLNTEAFF. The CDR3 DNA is TGTGCCAGCAGTCACCTTAACACTGAAGCTTTCTTT.